The T cell receptor (beta chain) under discussion was sequenced for a study of OX40 agonist ivuxolimab in advanced cancers. Study summary: Cancers in dose escalation were hepatocellular, melanoma, renal cell and head and neck. Regarding the study as a whole: Among the nonresponders, some also had low normalized T-cell clonal expansion.

Generated by immunoSEQ multiplex PCR, the TCRdb table keeps only in-frame clones and is missing some. The sample includes 55,000 to 65,000 clones, over 75% of them seen just once. V lost 6 bases and J lost 7, with 13 bases in between. Germline-derived CDR1 and CDR2 are WNHNN and SYGVQD (reference sequence). The CDR3 spans 13 residues. A word on this clone: The antigen remains undetermined.

Patients with autoimmune history or systemic immunosuppression were excluded. The clonotype comes from an adult with an advanced solid tumor such as melanoma, head and neck, liver or kidney cancer. The V gene is TRBV10-1, the J gene TRBJ2-1, with D tentatively TRBD2 (6 bases). Sequenced here: CD4+ or CD8+ T cells sorted from blood, sampled in a trial of the OX40 agonist ivuxolimab. In nucleotides, the CDR3 is TGCGCCAGCAGACAAGACAGCGGGAATGAGCAGTTCTTC. It yields the protein CASRQDSGNEQFF.